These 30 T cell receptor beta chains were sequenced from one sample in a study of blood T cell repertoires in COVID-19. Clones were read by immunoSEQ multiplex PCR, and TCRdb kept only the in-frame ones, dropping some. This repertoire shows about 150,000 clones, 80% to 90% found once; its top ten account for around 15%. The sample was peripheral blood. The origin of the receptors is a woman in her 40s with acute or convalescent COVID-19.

The CDR3 loop is CAWRGRDTSNYGYTF. CDR3 in DNA: TGTGCCTGGAGGGGCCGGGACACTTCTAACTATGGCTACACCTTC. The chain uses TRBV30 and TRBJ1-2; tentative D call: TRBD1 (6 bases). The V and J ends lost 3 bases and 0 bases respectively, with 14 bases between them. The germline gives CDR1 GTSNPN, CDR2 SVGIG (reference sequence). The CDR3 sequence is 15 residues long.

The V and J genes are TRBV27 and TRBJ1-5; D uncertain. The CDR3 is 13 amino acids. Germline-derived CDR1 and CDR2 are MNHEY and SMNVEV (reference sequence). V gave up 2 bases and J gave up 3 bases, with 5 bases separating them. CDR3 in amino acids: CASSLEHNQPQHF. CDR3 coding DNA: TGTGCCAGCAGTTTAGAGCACAATCAGCCCCAGCATTTT.

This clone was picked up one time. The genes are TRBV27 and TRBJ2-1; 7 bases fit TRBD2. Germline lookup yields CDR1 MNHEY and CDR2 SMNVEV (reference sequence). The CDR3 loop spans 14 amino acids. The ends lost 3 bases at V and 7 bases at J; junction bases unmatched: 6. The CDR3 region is CASSFRDGGNEQFF. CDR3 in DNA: TGTGCCAGCAGTTTCCGGGACGGGGGGAATGAGCAGTTCTTC.

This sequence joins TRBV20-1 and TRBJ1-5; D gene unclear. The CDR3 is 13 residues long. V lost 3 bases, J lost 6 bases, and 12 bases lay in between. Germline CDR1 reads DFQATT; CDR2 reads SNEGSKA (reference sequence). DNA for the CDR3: TGCAGTGCTAGTGGTGGCAATGGTCAGCCCCAGCATTTT. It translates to CSASGGNGQPQHF.

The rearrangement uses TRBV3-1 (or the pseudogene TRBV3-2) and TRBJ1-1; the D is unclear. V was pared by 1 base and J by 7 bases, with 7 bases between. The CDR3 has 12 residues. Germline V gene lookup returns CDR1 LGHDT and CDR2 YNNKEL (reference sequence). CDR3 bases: TGTGCCAGCAGCCAAGTACAGCATGAAGCTTTCTTT. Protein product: CASSQVQHEAFF.

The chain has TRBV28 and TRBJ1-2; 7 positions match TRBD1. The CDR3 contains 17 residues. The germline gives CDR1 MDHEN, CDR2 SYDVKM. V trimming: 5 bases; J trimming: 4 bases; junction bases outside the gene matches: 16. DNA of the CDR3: TGTGCCAGCAGTATCGGAGGGGGCTTCGGCAGCCCCTATGGCTACACCTTC. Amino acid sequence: CASSIGGGFGSPYGYTF.

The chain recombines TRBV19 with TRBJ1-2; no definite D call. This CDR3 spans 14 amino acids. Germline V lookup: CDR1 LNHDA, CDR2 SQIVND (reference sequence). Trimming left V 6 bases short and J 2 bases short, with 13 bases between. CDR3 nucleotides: TGTGCCAGTAGGCCAACTGACACCAACTATGGCTACACCTTC. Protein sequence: CASRPTDTNYGYTF.

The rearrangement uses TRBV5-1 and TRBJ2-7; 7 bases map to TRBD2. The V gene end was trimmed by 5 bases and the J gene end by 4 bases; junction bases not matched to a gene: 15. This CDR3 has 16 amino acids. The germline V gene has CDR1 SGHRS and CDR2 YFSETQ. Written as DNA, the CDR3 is TGCGCCAGCAGTGGGGGGGAGGCCACGAACTGGTACGAGCAGTACTTC. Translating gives CASSGGEATNWYEQYF.

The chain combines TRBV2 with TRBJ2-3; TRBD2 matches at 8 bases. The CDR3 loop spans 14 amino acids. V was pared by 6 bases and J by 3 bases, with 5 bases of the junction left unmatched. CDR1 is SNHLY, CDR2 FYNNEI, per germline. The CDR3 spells CASRPGLVTDTQYF. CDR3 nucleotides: TGTGCCAGCAGGCCGGGACTAGTTACAGATACGCAGTATTTT. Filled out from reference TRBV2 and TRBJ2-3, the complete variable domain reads EPEVTQTPSHQVTQMGQEVILRCVPISNHLYFYWYRQILGQKVEFLVSFYNNEISEKSEIFDDQFSVERPDGSNFTLKIRSTKLEDSAMYFCASRPGLVTDTQYFGPGTRLTVL.

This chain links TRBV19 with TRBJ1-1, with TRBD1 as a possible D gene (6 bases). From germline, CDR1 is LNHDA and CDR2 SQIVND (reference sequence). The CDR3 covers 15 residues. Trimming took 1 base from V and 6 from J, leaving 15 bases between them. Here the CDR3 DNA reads TGTGCCAGTAGTATAGGGACAGTGGGGGCAGCTGAAGCTTTCTTT. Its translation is CASSIGTVGAAEAFF. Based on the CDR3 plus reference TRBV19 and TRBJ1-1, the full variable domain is DGGITQSPKYLFRKEGQNVTLSCEQNLNHDAMYWYRQDPGQGLRLIYYSQIVNDFQKGDIAEGYSVSREKKESFPLTVTSAQKNPTAFYLCASSIGTVGAAEAFFGQGTRLTVV.

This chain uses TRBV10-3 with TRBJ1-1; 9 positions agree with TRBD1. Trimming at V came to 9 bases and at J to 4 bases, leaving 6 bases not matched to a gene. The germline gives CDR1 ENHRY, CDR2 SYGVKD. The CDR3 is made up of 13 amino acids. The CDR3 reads CAIRGQGGTEAFF. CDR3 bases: TGTGCCATTCGGGGACAGGGCGGCACTGAAGCTTTCTTT.

The CDR3 region has the DNA TGCGCCAGCAGTTTTTCTGATACGCAGTATTTT. It encodes CASSFSDTQYF. The chain couples TRBV10-2 to TRBJ2-3; D not resolved. The CDR3 covers 11 residues. From germline, CDR1 is WSHSY and CDR2 SAAADI. The ends were cut back, 5 bases at V and 6 bases at J, with 6 bases in the middle.

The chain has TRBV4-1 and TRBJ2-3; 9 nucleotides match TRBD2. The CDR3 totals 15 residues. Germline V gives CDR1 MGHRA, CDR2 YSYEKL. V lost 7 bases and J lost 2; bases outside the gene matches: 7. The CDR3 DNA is TGCGCCAGCAATCGCGGGGGGGGCCCCACAGATACGCAGTATTTT. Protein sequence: CASNRGGGPTDTQYF.

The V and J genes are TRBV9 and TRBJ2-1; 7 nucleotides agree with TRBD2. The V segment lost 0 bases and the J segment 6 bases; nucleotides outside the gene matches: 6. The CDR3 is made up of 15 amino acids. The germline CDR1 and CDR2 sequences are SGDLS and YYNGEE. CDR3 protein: CASSVGPREGNEQFF. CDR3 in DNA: TGTGCCAGCAGCGTAGGTCCCAGGGAGGGCAATGAGCAGTTCTTC.

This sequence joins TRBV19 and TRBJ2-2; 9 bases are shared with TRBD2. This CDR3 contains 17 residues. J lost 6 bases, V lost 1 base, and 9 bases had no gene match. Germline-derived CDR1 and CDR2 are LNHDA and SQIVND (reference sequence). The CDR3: CASSIVSAGGPSGELFF. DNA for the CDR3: TGTGCCAGTAGTATAGTGTCCGCGGGAGGGCCGTCCGGGGAGCTGTTTTTT.

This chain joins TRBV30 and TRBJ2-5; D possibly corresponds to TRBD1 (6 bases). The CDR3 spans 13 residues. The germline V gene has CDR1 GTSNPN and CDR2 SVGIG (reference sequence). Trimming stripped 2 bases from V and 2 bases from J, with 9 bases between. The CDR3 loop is CAWSRDRQETQYF. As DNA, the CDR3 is TGTGCCTGGAGTAGAGACAGGCAAGAGACCCAGTACTTC.

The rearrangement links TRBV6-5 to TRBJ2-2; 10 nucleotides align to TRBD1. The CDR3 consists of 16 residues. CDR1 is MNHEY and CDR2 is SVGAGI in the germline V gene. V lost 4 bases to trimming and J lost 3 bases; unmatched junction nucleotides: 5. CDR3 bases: TGTGCCAGCAGTTCGGGACAGGGGCTGTACACCGGGGAGCTGTTTTTT. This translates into CASSSGQGLYTGELFF.

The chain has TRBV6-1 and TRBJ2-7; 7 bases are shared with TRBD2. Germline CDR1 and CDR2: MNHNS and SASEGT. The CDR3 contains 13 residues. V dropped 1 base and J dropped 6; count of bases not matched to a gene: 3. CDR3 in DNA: TGTGCCAGCAGTGAAGGGGAGGGTCGCGAGCAGTACTTC. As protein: CASSEGEGREQYF.

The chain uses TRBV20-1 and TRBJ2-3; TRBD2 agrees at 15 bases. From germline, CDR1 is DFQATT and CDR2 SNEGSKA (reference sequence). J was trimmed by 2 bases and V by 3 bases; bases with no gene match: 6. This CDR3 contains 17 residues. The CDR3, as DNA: TGCAGTGCTAGTCCCGGACTAGCGGGAGGGACCACAGATACGCAGTATTTT. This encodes CSASPGLAGGTTDTQYF.

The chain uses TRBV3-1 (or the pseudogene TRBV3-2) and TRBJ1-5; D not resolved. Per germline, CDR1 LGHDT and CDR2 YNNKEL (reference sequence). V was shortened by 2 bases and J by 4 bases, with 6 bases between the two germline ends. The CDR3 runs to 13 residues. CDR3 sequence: CASSQFVNQPQHF. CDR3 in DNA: TGTGCCAGCAGCCAATTTGTAAATCAGCCCCAGCATTTT.

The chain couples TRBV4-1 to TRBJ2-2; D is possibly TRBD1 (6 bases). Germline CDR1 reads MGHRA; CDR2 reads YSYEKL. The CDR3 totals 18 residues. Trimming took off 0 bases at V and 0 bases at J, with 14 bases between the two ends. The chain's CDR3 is CASSQEVRGHTNTGELFF. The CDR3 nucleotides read TGCGCCAGCAGCCAAGAAGTCAGGGGACATACGAACACCGGGGAGCTGTTTTTT.

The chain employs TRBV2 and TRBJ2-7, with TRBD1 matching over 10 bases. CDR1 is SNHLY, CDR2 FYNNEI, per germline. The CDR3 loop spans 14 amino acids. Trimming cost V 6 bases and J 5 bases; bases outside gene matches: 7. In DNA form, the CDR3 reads TGTGCCAGCAGCCCCGGGACAGGGGCCCACGAGCAGTACTTC. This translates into CASSPGTGAHEQYF. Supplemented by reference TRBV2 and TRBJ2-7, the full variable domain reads EPEVTQTPSHQVTQMGQEVILRCVPISNHLYFYWYRQILGQKVEFLVSFYNNEISEKSEIFDDQFSVERPDGSNFTLKIRSTKLEDSAMYFCASSPGTGAHEQYFGPGTRLTVT.

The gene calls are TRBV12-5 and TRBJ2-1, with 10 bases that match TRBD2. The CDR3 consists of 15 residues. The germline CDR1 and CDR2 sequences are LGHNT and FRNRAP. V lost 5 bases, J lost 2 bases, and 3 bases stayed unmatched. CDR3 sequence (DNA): TGTGCTAGTGGTCCCAGCGGGGGGGCCTACAATGAGCAGTTCTTC. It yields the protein CASGPSGGAYNEQFF.

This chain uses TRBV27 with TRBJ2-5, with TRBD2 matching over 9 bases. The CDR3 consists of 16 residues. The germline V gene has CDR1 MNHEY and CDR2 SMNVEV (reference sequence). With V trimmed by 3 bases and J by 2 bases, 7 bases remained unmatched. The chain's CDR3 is CASSFQTSGGQETQYF. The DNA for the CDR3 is TGTGCCAGCAGTTTCCAGACTAGCGGCGGTCAAGAGACCCAGTACTTC.

This CDR3 reads CTSSRRQREQFF. The CDR3 DNA reads as TGCACCAGCAGCCGAAGGCAGCGTGAGCAGTTCTTC. The chain links TRBV1 to TRBJ2-1; TRBD2 is taken as the D call from the table, unchecked against the DNA. TRBV1 is labeled a pseudogene. The CDR3 runs 12 residues.

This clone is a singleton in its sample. The CDR3 sequence is CATSGGLGGIQYF. The DNA for the CDR3 is TGTGCCACCAGCGGGGGACTTGGGGGCATTCAGTACTTC. This chain links TRBV15 with TRBJ2-4; tentative D call: TRBD2 (6 bases). V lost 5 bases to trimming and J lost 9 bases, with 14 bases between them. CDR1 LNHNV and CDR2 YYDKDF come from the germline V gene (reference sequence). CDR3 length equals 13 residues.

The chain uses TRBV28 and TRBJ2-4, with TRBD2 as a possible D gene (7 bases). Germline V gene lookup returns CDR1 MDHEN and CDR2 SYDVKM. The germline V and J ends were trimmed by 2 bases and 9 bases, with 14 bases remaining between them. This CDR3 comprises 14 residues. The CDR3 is CASSLRGGRVIQYF. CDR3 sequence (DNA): TGTGCCAGCAGTTTAAGGGGGGGCAGGGTCATTCAGTACTTC. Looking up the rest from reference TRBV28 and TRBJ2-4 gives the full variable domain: DVKVTQSSRYLVKRTGEKVFLECVQDMDHENMFWYRQDPGLGLRLIYFSYDVKMKEKGDIPEGYSVSREKKERFSLILESASTNQTSMYLCASSLRGGRVIQYFGAGTRLSVL.

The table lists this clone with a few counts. As DNA, the CDR3 is TGTGCCAGCAGCCGCAGGCGGGACCTTCCCGATACGCAGTATTTT. This sequence encodes CASSRRRDLPDTQYF. This chain joins TRBV7-9 and TRBJ2-3; tentative D call: TRBD2 (6 bases). Germline loops: CDR1 SEHNR, CDR2 FQNEAQ (reference sequence). The CDR3 length is 15 residues. The germline V and J ends were trimmed by 5 bases and 6 bases, with 18 bases remaining between them.

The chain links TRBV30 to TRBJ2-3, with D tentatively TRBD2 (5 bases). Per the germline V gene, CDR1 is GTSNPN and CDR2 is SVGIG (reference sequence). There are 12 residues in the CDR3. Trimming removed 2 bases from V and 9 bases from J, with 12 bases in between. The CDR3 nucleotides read TGTGCCTGGAGTATTACGGGAAACACGCAGTATTTT. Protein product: CAWSITGNTQYF.

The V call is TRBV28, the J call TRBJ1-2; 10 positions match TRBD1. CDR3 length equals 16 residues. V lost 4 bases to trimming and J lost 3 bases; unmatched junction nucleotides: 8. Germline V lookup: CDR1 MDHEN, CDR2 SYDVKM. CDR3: CASSSGTGVTYYGYTF. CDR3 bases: TGTGCCAGCAGTTCCGGGACAGGGGTCACGTACTATGGCTACACCTTC.